This is a list of T cell receptor beta chains from one sample in a study of Ad26.COV2.S vaccination and SARS-CoV-2 variants. Generated by immunoSEQ multiplex PCR, the TCRdb table keeps only in-frame clones and is missing some. Of approximately 480,000 clones detected, around 90% appear once; the ten largest clones hold around 13%. Sample: peripheral blood, taken in a trial of Ad26.COV2.S vaccine versus placebo. Receptors originate from a person aged 18-60 years who received the Ad26.COV2.S COVID-19 vaccine or a placebo. Each CDR3 is given with its conserved first and last residue. A D gene is named only where the DNA matches it firmly. The size entry is marked missing in some rows and otherwise reads once, few, many or a size class.

TRBD1	TRBJ1-2	TRBV9	NA	TGTGCCAGCAGCGCTTCGACAGGGACCGCGATAGGTGGCTACACCTTC	CASSASTGTAIGGYTF
NA	TRBJ2-7	TRBV6-5	NA	TGTGCCAGCAGTCCCGACGGGGCCTTGTACGAGCAGTACTTC	CASSPDGALYEQYF
TRBD2	TRBJ2-2	TRBV27	NA	TGTGCCAGCAGCCGAGGGGCGGGAGCGGGCACCGGGGAGCTGTTTTTT	CASSRGAGAGTGELFF
NA	TRBJ2-1	TRBV19	NA	TGTGCCAGTAGTCCCCCGGGTGGCGGGACCCGGGCGGGTGAGCAGTTCTTC	CASSPPGGGTRAGEQFF
NA	TRBJ1-2	TRBV6-5	NA	TGTGCCAGCTCAGCCCCCAACTATGGCTACACCTTC	CASSAPNYGYTF
TRBD2	TRBJ2-1	TRBV5-1	NA	TGCGCCTCATCAGGAGCGGGAGGCCACAATGAGCAGTTCTTC	CASSGAGGHNEQFF
NA	TRBJ2-2	TRBV6-2/TRBV6-3	NA	TGTGCCAGCAGCCGTGACCTTAGGGCGACCGGGGAGCTGTTTTTT	CASSRDLRATGELFF
NA	TRBJ2-2	TRBV6-7	few	TGTGCCAGCAGTCCCCTCCCAAACGGCGCAGATCACACCGGGGAGCTGTTTTTT	CASSPLPNGADHTGELFF
NA	TRBJ2-1	TRBV6-4	NA	TGTGCCAGCAGTGGTAGCGGTTACAATGAGCAGTTCTTC	CASSGSGYNEQFF
TRBD1	TRBJ2-2	TRBV6-1	NA	TGTGCCAGCAGTGCGGTGGGACAGGGTAACACCGGGGAGCTGTTTTTT	CASSAVGQGNTGELFF
TRBD1	TRBJ2-7	TRBV29-1	NA	TGCAGCGTTGAAGTGGACAGGGGATACGAGCAGTACTTC	CSVEVDRGYEQYF
NA	TRBJ1-1	TRBV28	many	TGTGCCAGCAGTTTACTACGGGGGTTTGACACTGAAGCTTTCTTT	CASSLLRGFDTEAFF
NA	TRBJ2-7	TRBV7-3	NA	TGTGCCAGCAGCTTAACTTGGGACACCCGATCCTACGAGCAGTACTTC	CASSLTWDTRSYEQYF
TRBD1	TRBJ1-3	TRBV5-4	few	TGTGCCAGCAGCTCCGGACAGGGGCGAAACACCATATATTTT	CASSSGQGRNTIYF
NA	TRBJ1-2	TRBV19	NA	TGTGCCGCCAATCAAGACAGGCGTTCGGGAGGCTACACCTTC	CAANQDRRSGGYTF
NA	TRBJ2-3	TRBV5-8	NA	TGTGCCAGCAGCCCCCGAGGGGCCCAAAGGCAGTATTTT	CASSPRGAQRQYF
NA	TRBJ1-1	TRBV6-2/TRBV6-3	NA	TGTGCCAGCAGTTACTCGTGGAGTGCAGAAGCTTTCTTT	CASSYSWSAEAFF
NA	TRBJ1-4	TRBV3-1/TRBV3-2	NA	TGTGCCAGCAGCCCTGAAGGGCGCAGGAATGAAAAACTGTTTTTT	CASSPEGRRNEKLFF
NA	TRBJ2-1	TRBV5-4	once	TGTGCCAGCAGCCGGTCCGGCTGGAGTCGGGATGAGCAGTTCTTC	CASSRSGWSRDEQFF
NA	TRBJ2-1	TRBV27	NA	TGTGCCAGCAGCGATACCTGGGGACTCAATGAGCAGTTCTTC	CASSDTWGLNEQFF
TRBD2	TRBJ2-1	TRBV6-2/TRBV6-3	NA	TGTGCCAGCAGTTACATAGCGGGGGGGTTCAGGGAGCAGTTCTTC	CASSYIAGGFREQFF
TRBD1	TRBJ1-5	TRBV3-1/TRBV3-2	NA	TGTGCCAGCAGCCAGGGGACAGGGATTCTCGATTGGAGCAATCAGCCCCAGCATTTT	CASSQGTGILDWSNQPQHF
NA	TRBJ1-2	TRBV12-3/TRBV12-4	NA	TGTGCCAGCAAAACCGGGACCAATGGCTACACCTTC	CASKTGTNGYTF
NA	TRBJ2-6	TRBV9	NA	TGTGCCAGCTCGCTAGCTGGGGCCAACGTCCTGACTTTC	CASSLAGANVLTF
NA	TRBJ1-3	TRBV18	NA	TGTGCCAGCTCCCGTAGCTCTGGAAACACCATATATTTT	CASSRSSGNTIYF
NA	TRBJ2-1	TRBV7-8	NA	TGTGCCAGCAGCTTAGGGCCCAACTACCGAAAATACAATGAGCAGTTCTTC	CASSLGPNYRKYNEQFF
NA	TRBJ1-5	TRBV28	NA	TGTGCCAGCAGTCTTGACGGTCTGGGTCAGCCCCAGCATTTT	CASSLDGLGQPQHF
TRBD1	TRBJ1-1	TRBV28	NA	TGTGCCAGCAGTATAGACAGGGAGGATAACACTGAAGCTTTCTTT	CASSIDREDNTEAFF
TRBD2	TRBJ2-3	TRBV30	NA	TGTGCCTGGAGTGTACCTAGCGGGAGGAGCTGGGGCACAGATACGCAGTATTTT	CAWSVPSGRSWGTDTQYF
TRBD1	TRBJ2-6	TRBV6-4	NA	TGTGCCAGCAGTGAAGTTCCGACAGGGGGCGGGTCTGGGGCCAACGTCCTGACTTTC	CASSEVPTGGGSGANVLTF
NA	TRBJ1-4	TRBV20-1	NA	TGCAGTGCTGAACAGGATGAAAAACTGTTTTTT	CSAEQDEKLFF
TRBD1	TRBJ2-6	TRBV10-1	NA	TGCGCCGGACAGGTTACTAGGTCTGGGGCCAACGTCCTGACTTTC	CAGQVTRSGANVLTF
NA	TRBJ2-7	TRBV15	once	TGTGCCACCAGCAGGACCTCCTACGAGCAGTACTTC	CATSRTSYEQYF
TRBD2	TRBJ2-3	TRBV6-2/TRBV6-3	NA	TGTGCCAGCAGTGGACCGGGACTAGCGGGAGGAACAGATACGCAGTATTTT	CASSGPGLAGGTDTQYF
TRBD1	TRBJ1-5	TRBV15	NA	TGTGCCACCAGCGCTCGGGACAGAGAAATTAATCAGCCCCAGCATTTT	CATSARDREINQPQHF
TRBD2	TRBJ2-2	TRBV7-3	NA	TGTGCCAGCAGCTTAAGCGGGAGGGTCGCCGGGGAGCTGTTTTTT	CASSLSGRVAGELFF
TRBD1	TRBJ1-4	TRBV19	NA	TGTGCCAGTATCGACAGGGGAACTAATGAAAAACTGTTTTTT	CASIDRGTNEKLFF
NA	TRBJ2-3	TRBV6-5	NA	TGTGCCAGCAGTTACTCGAGCCGTGGGAGCACAGATACGCAGTATTTT	CASSYSSRGSTDTQYF
TRBD1	TRBJ2-3	TRBV18	NA	TGTGCCAGCTCACCACCTGTCGGGGACAGGGGCTCAGATACGCAGTATTTT	CASSPPVGDRGSDTQYF
NA	TRBJ1-1	TRBV5-1	NA	TGCGCCAGCAGGAGAAACACCGGGACTCCCAAAGAAGCTTTCTTT	CASRRNTGTPKEAFF
NA	TRBJ2-5	TRBV5-1	NA	TGCGCCAGCAGCTTGGAGGGACGGATTAGCGGACAAGAGACCCAGTACTTC	CASSLEGRISGQETQYF
TRBD1	TRBJ2-1	TRBV29-1	NA	TGCAGCGTTCGACCCGGGACAGGGGAGAGGAATGAGCAGTTCTTC	CSVRPGTGERNEQFF
NA	TRBJ2-3	TRBV27	NA	TGTGCCAGCAGCCCCGGAGGGAATCCACCAGATACGCAGTATTTT	CASSPGGNPPDTQYF
TRBD1	TRBJ2-1	TRBV28	NA	TGTGCCAGCAGTTTTCTACAGGGGGCGGGTGAGCAGTTCTTC	CASSFLQGAGEQFF
NA	TRBJ1-2	TRBV11-3	NA	TGTGCCAGCAGCTTCCGACCCGGCTACACCTTC	CASSFRPGYTF
TRBD1	TRBJ1-2	TRBV28	NA	TGTGCTTCTTCACAGGGGGTTATCTATGGCTACACCTTC	CASSQGVIYGYTF
TRBD2	TRBJ2-5	TRBV10-3	NA	TGTGCCATCAGTGAGGGACTAGCGGGGATACAAGAGACCCAGTACTTC	CAISEGLAGIQETQYF
TRBD1	TRBJ1-2	TRBV5-4	NA	TGTGCCAGCAGCTTGGCTCGGCAGGGGGGGAACTATGGCTACACCTTC	CASSLARQGGNYGYTF